This T cell receptor beta chain was retrieved from a study of CD8 T cells in Susac syndrome. RNA in amounts of roughly 0.5 to 1 ug was reverse transcribed with random hexamers. Using its own MiXCR run on the immunoSEQ multiplex PCR reads, TCRdb lists one record per CDR3 protein. Of fewer than 350,000 distinct CDR3 sequences listed, about 92% were seen once; the top ten hold over 0.065%. Negative isolation yielded the CD8+ and CD4+ T cells, while FACS enriched the TEMRA cells. The sequence derives from a human donor with multiple sclerosis. The sample consisted of CD4+ T cells from PBMCs.

In DNA, the CDR3 is TGTGCCAGCAGCTTAGGATACAGGGGGCCTTCGGGGGGGCAGTACTTC. Protein product: CASSLGYRGPSGGQYF. The chain carries TRBV7-8 and TRBJ2-7; 9 nucleotides agree with TRBD1. From germline, CDR1 is SGHVS and CDR2 FQNEAQ. This CDR3 spans 16 amino acids. Losses at the gene ends were 1 base for V and 9 bases for J; bases not matched to a gene: 13.